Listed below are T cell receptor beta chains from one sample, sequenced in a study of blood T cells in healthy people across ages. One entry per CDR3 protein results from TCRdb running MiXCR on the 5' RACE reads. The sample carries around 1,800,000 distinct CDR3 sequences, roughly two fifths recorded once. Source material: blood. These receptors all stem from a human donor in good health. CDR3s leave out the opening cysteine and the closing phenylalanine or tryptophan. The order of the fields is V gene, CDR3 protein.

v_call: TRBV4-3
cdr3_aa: ASSQGYRGEGETQY

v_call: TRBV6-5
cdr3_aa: ASGWGTGFNTGELF

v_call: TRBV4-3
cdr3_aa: ASSLSDSSTDTQY

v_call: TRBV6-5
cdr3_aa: ASSRRGPWETQY

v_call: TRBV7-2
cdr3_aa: VSSLVVAVSTGELF

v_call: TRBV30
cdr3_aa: AYTGVWGTNTEAF

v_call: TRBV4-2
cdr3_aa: ASSQVGGRSYEQY

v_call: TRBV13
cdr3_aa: ASSRGGRNQPQH

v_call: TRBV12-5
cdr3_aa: ASVKGDGEVPT

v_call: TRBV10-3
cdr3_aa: AISVGLRGGKVADTQY

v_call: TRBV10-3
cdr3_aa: AIREEGFDEQY

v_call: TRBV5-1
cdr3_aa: ASSYGQGGEAQY

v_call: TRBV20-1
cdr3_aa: SASTGGTHEQY

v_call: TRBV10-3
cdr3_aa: AISGGQAQGYELY

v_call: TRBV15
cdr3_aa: ATSRDKLGYT

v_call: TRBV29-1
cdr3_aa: SVEEEDPYGYT

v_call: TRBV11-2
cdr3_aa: ASTPTGTGETQF

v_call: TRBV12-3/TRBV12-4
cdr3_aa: ASSQAGNTIY

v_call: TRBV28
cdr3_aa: ASSCEGSTDTQY

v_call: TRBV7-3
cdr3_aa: ASSFEQVDYGYT

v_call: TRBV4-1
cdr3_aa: ASSPRVRTYEQY

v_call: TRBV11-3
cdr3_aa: ASSSLTGEGYEQY

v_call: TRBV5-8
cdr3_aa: ASSWEGFDEQY

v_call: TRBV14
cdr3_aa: ASSHLAGQETQY

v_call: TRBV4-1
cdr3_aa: ASSQMGAAHYGYT

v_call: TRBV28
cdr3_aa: ASKPPNGVGTEAF

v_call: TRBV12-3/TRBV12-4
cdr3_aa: ASSLRVGTNYGYT

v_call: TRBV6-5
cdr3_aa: ASSYFSGGATDTQY

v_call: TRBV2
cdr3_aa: ASSPNRAQDEQF

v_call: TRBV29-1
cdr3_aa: SVEREGVSYGYT

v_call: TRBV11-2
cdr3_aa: ASTYSASGGNEQF

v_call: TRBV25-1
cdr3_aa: VSRAEGPESPLH

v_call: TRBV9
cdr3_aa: ASSVALGQTQETQY

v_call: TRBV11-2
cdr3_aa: ASSVRLFQETQY

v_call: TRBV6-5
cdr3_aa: TSSYLRQGLMNSPLH

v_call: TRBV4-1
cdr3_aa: ASSQEVGELRGYT

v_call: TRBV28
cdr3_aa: ASSAMGAQLPQH

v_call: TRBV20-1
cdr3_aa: SATLQDTQY

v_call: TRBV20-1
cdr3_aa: SALGQGPSSAQH

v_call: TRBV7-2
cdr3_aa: ASSLSGGAPGELF

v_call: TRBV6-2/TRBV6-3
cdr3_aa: ASSLPGFTDTQY

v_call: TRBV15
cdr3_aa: ATSRDEGVGEQY

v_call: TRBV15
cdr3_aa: ATSTLSGKTQY

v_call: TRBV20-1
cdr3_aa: SAVRDRGSEQY

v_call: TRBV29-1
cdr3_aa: SVLEINTEAF

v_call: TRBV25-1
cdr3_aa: ASSEYFMTGDGETQY

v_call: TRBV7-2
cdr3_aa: ASSLAGQTGEQY

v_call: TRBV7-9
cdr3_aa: ASSPAGNSNQPQH

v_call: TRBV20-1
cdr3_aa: SALRTGMSYGYT

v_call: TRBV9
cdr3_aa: ASSQENSPPYEQY

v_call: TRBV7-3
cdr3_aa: ASRPSGGFSGANVLT

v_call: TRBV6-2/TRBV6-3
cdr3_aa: ASSYSSSPDSDPAGAPDTQY

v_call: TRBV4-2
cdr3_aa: ASSPEYIEYGYT

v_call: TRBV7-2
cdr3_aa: ASSLIGGVTNEKLF

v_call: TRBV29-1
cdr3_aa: SVRDTIQETQY

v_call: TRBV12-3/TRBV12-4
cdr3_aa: ASSPGEGLLNTGELF

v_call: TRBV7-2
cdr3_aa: ASSLLNQHTEAF